The subject of this entry is one T cell receptor (beta chain). Its antigen remains unidentified. Germline CDR1 SQVTM, CDR2 ANQGSEA. The V segment lost 7 bases and the J segment 2 bases; nucleotides outside the gene matches: 8. The CDR3 sequence is 14 residues long. This specimen comes from a study of OX40 agonist ivuxolimab in advanced cancers. Turning to the study itself: Of the participants, around 39% had some prior anti-PD-1, anti-PD-L1 or anti-CTLA-4 therapy, which was allowed. Study conclusions and caveats: On average, CD8+ T cells showed a greater number of expanded clones than CD4+. CD4+ and CD8+ T cells in blood underwent clonal expansion by week 6 at 0.1 to 3.0 mg/kg.

Profiled with immunoSEQ multiplex PCR; TCRdb holds only in-frame clones, not every one. The repertoire holds some 70,000 clones, approximately 89% seen once, with 1.1% in the top ten. This chain links TRBV29-1 with TRBJ2-7; TRBD1 agrees at 10 bases. This sequence was found in an adult with an advanced solid tumor such as melanoma, head and neck, liver or kidney cancer. The sequences come from CD4+ or CD8+ T cells sorted from blood, collected in a trial of the OX40 agonist ivuxolimab. The CDR3, as DNA: TGCAGCGCTAAATGGGACAGGGGCCCCTACGAGCAGTACTTC. This gives the protein CSAKWDRGPYEQYF.